The 27 T cell receptor beta chains below all came from one sample that was sequenced in a study of cytomegalovirus exposure and HLA in healthy donors. PCR used 60 Vbeta primers and 13 Jbeta primers. The method was immunoSEQ multiplex PCR; TCRdb's version includes in-frame clones alone and lacks a portion of them. The sample has roughly 65,000 clones. Sequencing was carried out using PBMCs. Source of these receptors: a boy between 5 and 17 years old in good health and CMV-seronegative.

The CDR3 sequence is CASSGSAAEDTQYF. DNA for the CDR3: TGTGCCAGCAGTGGCAGCGCCGCAGAAGATACGCAGTATTTT. The V call is TRBV2, the J call TRBJ2-3, with D unclear. The CDR3 has 14 residues. Germline values: CDR1 SNHLY, CDR2 FYNNEI. With 4 bases removed from V and 5 bases from J, the gap between germline ends came to 13 bases.

The chain joins TRBV21-1 to TRBJ1-1; the table's D call TRBD1 went unverified against the DNA. TRBV21-1 is assigned pseudogene status. The CDR3 is 13 residues long. The CDR3 loop reads CASSKDSNTEAFF. In nucleotides, the CDR3 is TGTGCCAGCAGCAAAGACAGCAACACTGAAGCTTTCTTT.

Judged by frequency, this clone is large. The rearrangement uses TRBV6-6 and TRBJ2-1, with D possibly being TRBD2 (6 bases). Germline CDR1 MNHNY, CDR2 SVGAGI (reference sequence). Trimming left V 4 bases short and J 7 bases short, with 14 bases between. The CDR3 spans 14 residues. Written as DNA, the CDR3 is TGTGCCAGCAGTTCCCTGTCCAGCGGGAATGAGCAGTTCTTC. It translates to CASSSLSSGNEQFF.

The chain uses TRBV4-3 and TRBJ2-7, with 9 bases lining up with TRBD2. Trimming at V came to 1 base and at J to 1 base, leaving 2 bases not matched to a gene. Germline values: CDR1 LGHNA, CDR2 YSLEER. The CDR3 covers 15 residues. The CDR3 sequence is CASSQGLAGSYEQYF. The DNA for the CDR3 is TGCGCCAGCAGCCAAGGGCTAGCGGGATCCTACGAGCAGTACTTC.

For this clone: Relative to the germline gene, one junction end is altered; a read error may explain this. This chain uses TRBV13 with TRBJ1-2; 12 nucleotides align to TRBD1. This CDR3 region has 15 residues. Germline V lookup: CDR1 PRHDT, CDR2 FYEKMQ (reference sequence). CDR3 residues: CASSLGTGGIYGYTF. The CDR3 DNA is TGTGCCAGCAGCCTAGGGACAGGGGGCATCTATGGCTACACCTTC.

The chain is built from TRBV4-3 and TRBJ1-2; TRBD1 is a possible D gene (5 bases). In germline, CDR1 is LGHNA, CDR2 YSLEER. The germline V and J ends were trimmed by 6 bases and 11 bases, with 13 bases remaining between them. The CDR3 covers 11 residues. CDR3 DNA sequence: TGCGCCAGCAGTAATGGCCAGGGTTACACCTTC. Translated, it gives CASSNGQGYTF.

The chain uses TRBV2 and TRBJ2-7; 9 nucleotides line up with TRBD1. This CDR3 has 13 amino acids. Losses at the gene ends were 8 bases for V and 5 bases for J; bases not matched to a gene: 7. CDR1 and CDR2 from the germline V gene are SNHLY and FYNNEI. The CDR3 loop is CASRGTGRDEQYF. Written as DNA, the CDR3 is TGTGCCAGCCGAGGGACAGGGAGGGACGAGCAGTACTTC.

The chain joins TRBV7-6 to TRBJ2-1, with D possibly TRBD2 on 6 matching bases. The CDR3 totals 13 residues. CDR1 and CDR2 (germline): SGHVS, FNYEAQ. Trimming removed 5 bases from V and 9 bases from J, with 14 bases in between. The CDR3 bases are TGTGCCAGCAGCCCTTCGCGGGACCGTGAGCAGTTCTTC. Translating it yields CASSPSRDREQFF.

The chain has TRBV25-1 and TRBJ1-2; D is perhaps TRBD1 (6 bases). Germline values: CDR1 MGHDK, CDR2 SYGVNS. V was trimmed by 2 bases and J by 5 bases, leaving 15 bases between them. This CDR3 region has 15 residues. The CDR3: CASSEPGQPLYGYTF. In DNA form, the CDR3 reads TGTGCCAGCAGTGAACCCGGACAGCCTTTATATGGCTACACCTTC.

The chain combines TRBV5-4 with TRBJ1-4; TRBD1 matches at 7 bases. Germline loops: CDR1 SGHNT, CDR2 YYREEE (reference sequence). The CDR3 has 14 residues. V dropped 3 bases and J dropped 4; count of bases not matched to a gene: 3. Written as DNA, the CDR3 is TGTGCCAGCAGCTCAGGACAGGTTAATGAAAAACTGTTTTTT. Its translation is CASSSGQVNEKLFF.

The chain has TRBV2 and TRBJ2-7; maybe TRBD2 (6 bases). Trimming took off 5 bases at V and 6 bases at J, with 20 bases between the two ends. Germline CDR1 SNHLY, CDR2 FYNNEI. This CDR3 region has 15 residues. In DNA form, the CDR3 reads TGTGCCAGCAGTATTTATGGCTCCGGGACTTCCGAGCAGTACTTC. This translates into CASSIYGSGTSEQYF.

The chain joins TRBV7-2 to TRBJ2-7; 9 bases map to TRBD2. Germline CDR1 is SGHTA and CDR2 is FQGNSA. The CDR3 is made up of 18 amino acids. The V and J ends lost 1 base and 2 bases, in that order; junction bases with no gene match: 12. The CDR3 nucleotides are TGTGCCAGCAGCTTAGGCCCTAGCGGGACCATTAATGCCTACGAGCAGTACTTC. It is translated as CASSLGPSGTINAYEQYF.

This chain links TRBV6-1 with TRBJ1-1; D is undetermined. The germline V and J ends were trimmed by 0 bases and 1 base, with 12 bases remaining between them. CDR3 length: 16 residues. Germline V gene sequence: CDR1 MNHNS, CDR2 SASEGT. The DNA of the CDR3 is TGTGCCAGCAGTGAAGCAAGCGCGGGCTGGAACACTGAAGCTTTCTTT. Its translation: CASSEASAGWNTEAFF.

The genes are TRBV4-3 and TRBJ2-5; D is uncertain. Trimming took off 0 bases at V and 3 bases at J, with 14 bases between the two ends. Germline CDR1 and CDR2: LGHNA and YSLEER. The CDR3 is made up of 16 amino acids. The CDR3 nucleotides read TGCGCCAGCAGCCAAGATACAGTCCGGCGAGAAGAGACCCAGTACTTC. This translates into CASSQDTVRREETQYF.

The genes are TRBV4-1 and TRBJ2-5; no clear D gene. Trimming removed 1 base from V and 6 bases from J, with 12 bases in between. The CDR3 spans 14 residues. CDR1 and CDR2 from the germline V gene are MGHRA and YSYEKL. The CDR3 loop is CASSQAAGLKTQYF. The CDR3 nucleotides are TGCGCCAGCAGCCAAGCTGCCGGGTTGAAGACCCAGTACTTC.

The chain recombines TRBV11-2 with TRBJ2-7; possibly TRBD2 for D (7 bases). With 5 bases removed from V and 4 bases from J, the gap between germline ends came to 24 bases. The CDR3 is 17 amino acids. CDR1 and CDR2 (germline): SGHAT, FQNNGV. CDR3 sequence (DNA): TGTGCCAGCAGCACAATATTGGGGGCTCGCGGGAGATACGAGCAGTACTTC. This sequence encodes CASSTILGARGRYEQYF.

The CDR3 is CAWAKRTYQETQYF. The CDR3 DNA reads as TGTGCCTGGGCCAAGCGGACGTACCAAGAGACCCAGTACTTC. The chain has TRBV30 and TRBJ2-5; weak D call: TRBD2 (5 bases). Germline lookup yields CDR1 GTSNPN and CDR2 SVGIG (reference sequence). V was cut by 5 bases and J by 0 bases, with 13 bases left in between. The CDR3 covers 14 residues.

This chain joins TRBV6-5 and TRBJ2-7; possibly TRBD2 for D (6 bases). This CDR3 spans 14 amino acids. In germline, CDR1 is MNHEY, CDR2 SVGAGI. V gave up 2 bases and J gave up 3 bases, with 11 bases separating them. The CDR3 sequence is CASSYTGDLYEQYF. In DNA form, the CDR3 reads TGTGCCAGCAGTTACACGGGAGACCTCTACGAGCAGTACTTC.

The CDR3 sequence: CASIGTENNEKLFF. DNA for the CDR3: TGTGCCAGTATTGGGACAGAAAATAATGAAAAACTGTTTTTT. The rearrangement joins TRBV2 to TRBJ1-4, with 7 bases identical to TRBD1. CDR1 is SNHLY and CDR2 is FYNNEI in the germline V gene. The CDR3 length is 14 residues. The junction had 8 bases not matched to a gene; V was cut back by 9 bases and J by 4 bases.

V usage is TRBV4-2 and J usage is TRBJ1-2; a weak D match, TRBD1 (5 bases). CDR1 and CDR2 from the germline V gene are LGHNA and YNFKEQ. Trimming took off 3 bases at V and 0 bases at J, with 14 bases between the two ends. The CDR3 spans 16 residues. CDR3 bases: TGTGCCAGCAGCCAGCGGGACGGGACCCCTAACTATGGCTACACCTTC. Its protein product is CASSQRDGTPNYGYTF.

The chain joins TRBV7-2 to TRBJ1-5; no clear D gene. The CDR3 spans 15 residues. V lost 5 bases, J lost 0 bases, and 11 bases lay in between. Germline CDR1 reads SGHTA; CDR2 reads FQGNSA. CDR3 loop: CASSPGGYSNQPQHF. In DNA form, the CDR3 reads TGTGCCAGCAGCCCGGGTGGGTATAGCAATCAGCCCCAGCATTTT.

The chain joins TRBV7-2 to TRBJ2-7; D uncertain. Trimming removed 5 bases from V and 0 bases from J, with 20 bases in between. The germline gives CDR1 SGHTA, CDR2 FQGNSA. CDR3 length: 17 residues. The CDR3 DNA follows: TGTGCCAGCAGCCCTTACGCAGACGGGTTCAGCTCCTACGAGCAGTACTTC. It is translated as CASSPYADGFSSYEQYF.

The chain recombines TRBV19 with TRBJ2-5; D may be TRBD2 (6 bases). Between the trimmed V and J ends, which lost 3 bases and 2 bases, there was a span of 10 bases. The CDR3 has 14 amino acids. The V gene's germline CDR1 is LNHDA and CDR2 SQIVND (reference sequence). The CDR3 bases are TGTGCCAGTAGTATCCCAGGGAGGCAAGAGACCCAGTACTTC. Amino acid sequence: CASSIPGRQETQYF.

The V and J genes are TRBV29-1 and TRBJ2-7; 11 bases fit TRBD2. Germline V CDR1 and CDR2: SQVTM, ANQGSEA. CDR3 length: 13 residues. With V trimmed by 6 bases and J by 5 bases, 6 bases remained unmatched. Written as DNA, the CDR3 is TGCAGCGTGATTAGCGGGAGGGCCGACGAGCAGTACTTC. Translation gives CSVISGRADEQYF.

The CDR3 DNA sequence: TGTGCCAGCAGTTACTCCCAGACTGAAGCTTTCTTT. It codes for CASSYSQTEAFF. The rearrangement links TRBV6-5 to TRBJ1-1; D remains unclear. The CDR3 is made up of 12 amino acids. With 0 bases removed from V and 5 bases from J, the gap between germline ends came to 4 bases. Per germline, CDR1 MNHEY and CDR2 SVGAGI.

This chain uses TRBV7-2 with TRBJ1-2; D possibly corresponds to TRBD1 (6 bases). The CDR3 contains 16 residues. From germline, CDR1 is SGHTA and CDR2 FQGNSA. V dropped 5 bases and J dropped 2 bases, with 18 bases sitting between them. The chain's CDR3 is CASSPGGGRTNYGYTF. DNA of the CDR3: TGTGCCAGCAGCCCCGGCGGGGGGCGCACGAACTATGGCTACACCTTC.

The chain employs TRBV6-1 and TRBJ1-4; no clear D. Trimming took 4 bases from V and 4 from J, leaving 10 bases between them. This CDR3 spans 14 amino acids. Germline assignment: CDR1 MNHNS and CDR2 SASEGT. In DNA form, the CDR3 reads TGTGCCAGCAGTGTATGGTTCGGTAATGAAAAACTGTTTTTT. Translation gives CASSVWFGNEKLFF.